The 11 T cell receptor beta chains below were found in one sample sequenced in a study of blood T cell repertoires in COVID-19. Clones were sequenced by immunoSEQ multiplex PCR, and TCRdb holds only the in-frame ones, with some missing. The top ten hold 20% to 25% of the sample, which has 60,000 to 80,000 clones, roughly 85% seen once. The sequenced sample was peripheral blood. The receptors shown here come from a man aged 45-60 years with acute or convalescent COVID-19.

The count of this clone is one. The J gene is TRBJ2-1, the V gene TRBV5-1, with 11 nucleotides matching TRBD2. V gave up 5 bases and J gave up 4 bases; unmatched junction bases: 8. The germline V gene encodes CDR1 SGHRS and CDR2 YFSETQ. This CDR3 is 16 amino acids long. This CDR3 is CASSSVAGGPYNEQFF. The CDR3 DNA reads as TGCGCCAGCAGTTCCGTAGCGGGGGGGCCTTACAATGAGCAGTTCTTC. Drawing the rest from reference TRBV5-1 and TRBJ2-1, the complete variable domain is KAGVTQTPRYLIKTRGQQVTLSCSPISGHRSVSWYQQTPGQGLQFLFEYFSETQRNKGNFPGRFSGRQFSNSRSEMNVSTLELGDSALYLCASSSVAGGPYNEQFFGPGTRLTVL.

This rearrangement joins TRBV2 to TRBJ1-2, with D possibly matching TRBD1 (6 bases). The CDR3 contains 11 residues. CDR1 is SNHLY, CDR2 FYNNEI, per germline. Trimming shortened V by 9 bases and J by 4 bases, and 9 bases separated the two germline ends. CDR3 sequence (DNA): TGTGCCAGTACGGACAGCTATGGCTACACCTTC. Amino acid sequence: CASTDSYGYTF.

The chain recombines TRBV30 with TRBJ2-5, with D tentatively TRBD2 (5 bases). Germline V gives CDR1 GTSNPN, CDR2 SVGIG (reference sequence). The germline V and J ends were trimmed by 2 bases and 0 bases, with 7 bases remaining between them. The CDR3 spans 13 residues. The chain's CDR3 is CAWSREYQETQYF. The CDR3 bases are TGTGCCTGGAGTAGGGAGTACCAAGAGACCCAGTACTTC.

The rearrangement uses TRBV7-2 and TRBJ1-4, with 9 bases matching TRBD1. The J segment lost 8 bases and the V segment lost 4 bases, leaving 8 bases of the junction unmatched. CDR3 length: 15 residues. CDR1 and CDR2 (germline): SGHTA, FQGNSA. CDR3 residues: CASSSQTGGREKLFF. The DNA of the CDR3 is TGTGCCAGCAGCTCCCAGACAGGGGGGCGCGAAAAACTGTTTTTT.

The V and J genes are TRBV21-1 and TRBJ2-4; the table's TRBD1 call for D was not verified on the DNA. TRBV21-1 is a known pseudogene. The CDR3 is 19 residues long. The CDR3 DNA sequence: TGTGCCAGCAGCACAAAGATTATGGACAGGGATTGTGCCAAAAACATTCAGTACTTC. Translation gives CASSTKIMDRDCAKNIQYF.

The CDR3 sequence is CASSIRDRVIREQYF. DNA for the CDR3: TGTGCCAGCAGTATCCGGGACAGGGTAATCCGCGAGCAGTACTTC. The chain is built from TRBV11-2 and TRBJ2-7; 9 nucleotides agree with TRBD1. The V segment lost 6 bases and the J segment 6 bases; nucleotides outside the gene matches: 12. The CDR3 is 15 amino acids. The germline gives CDR1 SGHAT, CDR2 FQNNGV.

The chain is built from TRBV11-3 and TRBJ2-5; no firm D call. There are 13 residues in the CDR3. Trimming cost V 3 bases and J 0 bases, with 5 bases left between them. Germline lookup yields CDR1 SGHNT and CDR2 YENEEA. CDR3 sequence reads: CASSLSNQETQYF. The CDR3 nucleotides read TGTGCCAGCAGCTTGAGTAACCAAGAGACCCAGTACTTC.

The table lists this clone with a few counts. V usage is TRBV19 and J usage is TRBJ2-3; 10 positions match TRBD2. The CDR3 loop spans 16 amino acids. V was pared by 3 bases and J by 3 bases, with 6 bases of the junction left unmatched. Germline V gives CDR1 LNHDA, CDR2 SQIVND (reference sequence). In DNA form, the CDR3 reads TGTGCCAGTAGTATTAAGAGCGGGGGGGCTACAGATACGCAGTATTTT. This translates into CASSIKSGGATDTQYF. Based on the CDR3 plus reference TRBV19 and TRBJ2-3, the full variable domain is DGGITQSPKYLFRKEGQNVTLSCEQNLNHDAMYWYRQDPGQGLRLIYYSQIVNDFQKGDIAEGYSVSREKKESFPLTVTSAQKNPTAFYLCASSIKSGGATDTQYFGPGTRLTVL.

Here the CDR3 DNA reads TGTGCCAGCAGTTTGCCGGACAGGGGAATGAAATCACCCCTCCACTTT. This codes for CASSLPDRGMKSPLHF. The chain joins TRBV28 to TRBJ1-6; 9 nucleotides match TRBD1. V gave up 3 bases and J gave up 10 bases; unmatched junction bases: 10. The CDR3 has 16 amino acids. CDR1 is MDHEN and CDR2 is SYDVKM in the germline V gene.

The CDR3 bases are TGCAGCGTTGATGCCGGGACTGAAAACACCGGGGAGCTGTTTTTT. Its translation is CSVDAGTENTGELFF. V and J are TRBV29-1 and TRBJ2-2, with a tentative D call TRBD2 (6 bases). CDR1 and CDR2 from the germline V gene are SQVTM and ANQGSEA. The CDR3 runs 15 residues. V lost 3 bases, J lost 2 bases, and 13 bases lay in between.

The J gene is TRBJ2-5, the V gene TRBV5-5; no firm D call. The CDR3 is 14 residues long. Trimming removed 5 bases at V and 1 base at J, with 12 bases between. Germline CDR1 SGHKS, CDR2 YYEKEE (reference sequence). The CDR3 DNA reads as TGTGCCAGCAGGCGGAGATTACTCCAAGAGACCCAGTACTTC. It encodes CASRRRLLQETQYF.